Listed below are T cell receptor beta chains from one sample, sequenced in a study of blood T cell repertoires in COVID-19. Clones were read by immunoSEQ multiplex PCR, and TCRdb kept only the in-frame ones, dropping some. The top ten clones hold 15% to 17% of a sample with tens of thousands of clones, 75% to 90% of them seen once. The sequenced material came from peripheral blood. The receptors come from a human donor in a cohort sampled during active COVID-19. The donor label of this sample is uncertain. CDR3s include the opening cysteine and the closing phenylalanine or tryptophan. D genes are given only for firm matches. Only part of the rows carry a size: once, few, many, or a class if the clone is expanded.

j_gene | d_gene | abundance | v_gene | CDR3aa | CDR3nt
TRBJ2-7 | - | - | TRBV27 | CASSPLEVAGLSYEQYF | TGTGCCAGCAGCCCCCTTGAGGTGGCAGGGCTCTCCTACGAGCAGTACTTC
TRBJ1-4 | - | - | TRBV28 | CASSPSGRRATNEKLFF | TGTGCCAGCAGTCCTTCCGGGCGGAGGGCAACTAATGAAAAACTGTTTTTT
TRBJ2-7 | - | - | TRBV7-6 | CASSLDGGSYEQYF | TGTGCCAGCAGCTTAGACGGGGGTTCCTACGAGCAGTACTTC
TRBJ2-3 | - | - | TRBV6-6 | CASSLGTKENTQYF | TGTGCCAGCAGTCTCGGGACAAAGGAAAATACGCAGTATTTT
TRBJ1-5 | - | - | TRBV14 | CASSQQGGQPQHF | TGTGCCAGCAGCCAGCAGGGAGGCCAGCCCCAGCATTTT
TRBJ1-5 | TRBD1 | - | TRBV6-6 | CASRGRQGDNQPQHF | TGTGCCAGCAGGGGAAGACAGGGAGACAATCAGCCCCAGCATTTT
TRBJ2-1 | - | - | TRBV5-3 | CARSLKVSSSEDNEQFF | TGTGCCAGAAGCTTGAAAGTTAGTTCTAGCGAAGACAATGAGCAGTTCTTC
TRBJ2-2 | - | - | TRBV7-9 | CASSPSTGGATGELFF | TGTGCCAGCAGCCCCTCGACTGGAGGCGCCACCGGGGAGCTGTTTTTT
TRBJ1-4 | - | - | TRBV19 | CASSLWRGATNEKLFF | TGTGCCAGTAGTCTTTGGAGGGGTGCAACTAATGAAAAACTGTTTTTT
TRBJ2-3 | TRBD2 | few | TRBV4-2 | CASSQGSGGTDPTDTQYF | TGTGCCAGCAGCCAAGGTAGCGGGGGGACCGACCCCACAGATACGCAGTATTTT
TRBJ2-2 | - | - | TRBV4-2 | CASSQDPGALNTGELFF | TGTGCCAGCAGCCAAGATCCGGGAGCGTTGAACACCGGGGAGCTGTTTTTT
TRBJ1-5 | TRBD1 | few | TRBV4-1 | CASSQEGQGTQPQHF | TGCGCCAGCAGCCAAGAAGGACAGGGTACTCAGCCCCAGCATTTT
TRBJ1-4 | - | - | TRBV5-6 | CASSRDTGSRGEKLFF | TGTGCCAGCAGCCGGGATACAGGGAGTCGAGGTGAAAAACTGTTTTTT
TRBJ2-3 | - | - | TRBV4-3 | CASSQDRLVSPTQYF | TGCGCCAGCAGCCAAGATCGGCTAGTGAGCCCTACGCAGTATTTT
TRBJ1-1 | - | - | TRBV12-3/TRBV12-4 | CASSETGWTEAFF | TGTGCCAGCAGTGAAACAGGGTGGACTGAAGCTTTCTTT
TRBJ2-5 | TRBD2 | - | TRBV7-2 | CASSLDGGGVRTQYF | TGTGCCAGCAGCTTAGACGGCGGGGGTGTTCGGACCCAGTACTTC
TRBJ2-5 | TRBD2 | few | TRBV3-1/TRBV3-2 | CASSPYGTGGQETQYF | TGTGCCAGCAGCCCCTACGGAACGGGGGGACAAGAGACCCAGTACTTC
TRBJ2-7 | - | - | TRBV10-3 | CAISEALGQAYEQYF | TGTGCCATCAGTGAGGCGCTGGGGCAGGCCTACGAGCAGTACTTC
TRBJ2-7 | - | - | TRBV6-5 | CASSRQGLNYEQYF | TGTGCCAGCAGTCGACAGGGACTTAATTACGAGCAGTACTTC
TRBJ2-1 | - | - | TRBV7-2 | CASSLRQGLYNEQFF | TGTGCCAGCAGCTTAAGGCAGGGTCTCTACAATGAGCAGTTCTTC
TRBJ1-5 | TRBD1 | - | TRBV28 | CASSSYNVRGRMEWGQPQHF | TGTGCCAGCAGTTCATATAACGTCAGGGGGCGGATGGAGTGGGGACAGCCCCAGCATTTT
TRBJ2-1 | - | - | TRBV5-1 | CASSLTYSNEQFF | TGCGCCAGCAGCCTCACCTACTCCAATGAGCAGTTCTTC
TRBJ2-6 | - | - | TRBV19 | CASTRQTSGANVLTF | TGTGCCAGTACTAGACAGACCTCTGGGGCCAACGTCCTGACTTTC
TRBJ1-5 | - | - | TRBV12-1 | CASSFIQGVANQPQHF | TGTGCCAGCAGCTTCATACAGGGAGTGGCCAATCAGCCCCAGCATTTT
TRBJ2-7 | TRBD1 | - | TRBV7-6 | CASSLGPSRQGSFEQYF | TGTGCCAGCAGCTTAGGGCCTTCGAGACAGGGATCCTTCGAGCAGTACTTC
TRBJ2-2 | - | - | TRBV6-4 | CAITEGDPGELFF | TGTGCCATCACCGAAGGAGACCCCGGGGAGCTGTTTTTT
TRBJ1-2 | - | - | TRBV27 | CASSSYSGEFGYTF | TGTGCCAGCAGTTCATACTCCGGGGAGTTTGGCTACACCTTC
TRBJ1-6 | - | - | TRBV18 | CASSPNQGNNSPLHF | TGTGCCAGCTCACCCAACCAGGGGAACAATTCACCCCTCCACTTT
TRBJ2-1 | TRBD2 | - | TRBV7-3 | CASSLSGGSSYNEQFF | TGTGCCAGCAGCTTATCGGGGGGGAGCTCCTACAATGAGCAGTTCTTC
TRBJ2-6 | - | few | TRBV5-6 | CASSLAGTGANVLTF | TGTGCCAGCAGCTTGGCAGGGACTGGGGCCAACGTCCTGACTTTC
TRBJ2-6 | TRBD1 | few | TRBV5-8 | CASSRTGNSGANVLTF | TGTGCCAGCAGCCGGACAGGAAACTCTGGGGCCAACGTCCTGACTTTC
TRBJ2-7 | TRBD2 | few | TRBV6-4 | CASSRGLAGVNYEQYF | TGTGCCAGCAGTAGGGGACTAGCGGGGGTGAACTACGAGCAGTACTTC
TRBJ1-1 | TRBD1 | once | TRBV9 | CASSVRGGPGTEAFF | TGTGCCAGCAGCGTAAGAGGGGGCCCGGGGACTGAAGCTTTCTTT
TRBJ2-3 | TRBD2 | - | TRBV5-1 | CASSLDSGGAGDTQYF | TGCGCCAGCAGCTTGGACAGCGGGGGGGCCGGAGATACGCAGTATTTT
TRBJ1-6 | - | - | TRBV2 | CASRQVVESPLHF | TGTGCCAGCCGACAGGTTGTAGAATCACCCCTCCACTTT
TRBJ1-1 | - | - | TRBV18 | CASSLPTGLRTEAFF | TGTGCCAGCTCACTTCCAACTGGGCTTCGGACTGAAGCTTTCTTT
TRBJ1-1 | - | - | TRBV7-6 | CASSSPRLGNTEAFF | TGTGCCAGCAGCTCCCCTCGACTGGGGAACACTGAAGCTTTCTTT
TRBJ2-5 | TRBD2 | - | TRBV5-1 | CASSLAGREETQYF | TGCGCCAGCAGCTTGGCCGGGAGGGAAGAGACCCAGTACTTC
TRBJ2-1 | TRBD2 | - | TRBV5-1 | CASSLGQLAGLSYNEQFF | TGCGCCAGCAGCTTAGGACAGCTAGCGGGGCTCTCCTACAATGAGCAGTTCTTC
TRBJ2-2 | - | - | TRBV6-5 | CASSYTAGQPNGELFF | TGTGCCAGCAGTTACACCGCGGGACAGCCCAACGGGGAGCTGTTTTTT
TRBJ1-3 | - | - | TRBV11-2 | CASYKGRTGTSGNTIYF | TGTGCCAGCTACAAAGGGAGAACAGGGACCTCTGGAAACACCATATATTTT
TRBJ1-1 | - | - | TRBV23-1 | CASSQSPRDCWNTEAFF | TGCGCCAGCAGTCAATCCCCCAGGGATTGTTGGAACACTGAAGCTTTCTTT
TRBJ2-5 | - | - | TRBV2 | CASSGVTGGQETQYF | TGTGCCAGCAGCGGTGTGACGGGGGGCCAGGAGACCCAGTACTTC
TRBJ2-5 | TRBD1 | - | TRBV5-1 | CASSRTGKEETQYF | TGCGCCAGCAGCCGGACAGGAAAGGAAGAGACCCAGTACTTC
TRBJ1-4 | - | - | TRBV2 | CASSELGGPNEKLFF | TGTGCCAGCAGTGAGTTGGGGGGGCCCAACGAAAAACTGTTTTTT
TRBJ2-3 | - | - | TRBV9 | CASSQSGDSNTQYF | TGTGCCAGCAGTCAATCGGGGGATTCGAATACGCAGTATTTT
TRBJ1-5 | - | once | TRBV7-3 | CASSLESPGPRNQPQHF | TGTGCCAGCAGCTTAGAATCGCCAGGTCCGCGCAATCAGCCCCAGCATTTT
TRBJ2-7 | TRBD2 | - | TRBV18 | CASSPPRGSHYEQYF | TGTGCCAGCTCACCACCGCGGGGGAGCCACTACGAGCAGTACTTC
TRBJ1-3 | - | - | TRBV19 | CASSRTKYSSGNTIYF | TGTGCCAGTAGTAGAACAAAATATTCCTCTGGAAACACCATATATTTT
TRBJ2-5 | TRBD2 | once | TRBV7-9 | CASSPGLAGGQETQYF | TGTGCCAGCAGCCCGGGACTAGCGGGGGGGCAAGAGACCCAGTACTTC
TRBJ2-1 | TRBD1 | once | TRBV24-1 | CATSETTGQGSYNEQFF | TGTGCCACCAGTGAAACTACGGGACAGGGTTCCTACAATGAGCAGTTCTTC
TRBJ2-2 | TRBD1 | few | TRBV7-2 | CASSLIRGQNTGELFF | TGTGCCAGCAGCTTAATCAGGGGGCAAAACACCGGGGAGCTGTTTTTT
TRBJ2-5 | TRBD2 | - | TRBV2 | CASSGGLAGAQETQYF | TGTGCCAGCAGTGGGGGTCTAGCGGGGGCACAAGAGACCCAGTACTTC